The TCR beta chain under discussion was sequenced for a study of breast tumors, draining lymph nodes, adjacent tissues. TCRdb ran MiXCR on the multiplex PCR reads and lists one entry per CDR3 protein. The top ten hold over 8% of the sample, which has about 94,000 distinct CDR3 sequences, approximately 31% seen once. The CDR3 sequence is 12 residues long. Looked up from germline, CDR1 is MNHEY and CDR2 is SVGEGT. Trimming left V 6 bases short and J 3 bases short, with 8 bases between. Samples came from axillary lymph nodes draining the breast cancer. The chain uses TRBV6-2 or TRBV6-3 and TRBJ1-1, with D unresolved. This receptor was obtained from a female donor with breast cancer. Some clones in this sample may be carry-over from other donors' samples. Sequences were obtained from axillary lymph node tissue. Written as DNA, the CDR3 is TGTGCCAGCAGCCGACTTTACACTGAAGCTTTCTTT. Translating it yields CASSRLYTEAFF.